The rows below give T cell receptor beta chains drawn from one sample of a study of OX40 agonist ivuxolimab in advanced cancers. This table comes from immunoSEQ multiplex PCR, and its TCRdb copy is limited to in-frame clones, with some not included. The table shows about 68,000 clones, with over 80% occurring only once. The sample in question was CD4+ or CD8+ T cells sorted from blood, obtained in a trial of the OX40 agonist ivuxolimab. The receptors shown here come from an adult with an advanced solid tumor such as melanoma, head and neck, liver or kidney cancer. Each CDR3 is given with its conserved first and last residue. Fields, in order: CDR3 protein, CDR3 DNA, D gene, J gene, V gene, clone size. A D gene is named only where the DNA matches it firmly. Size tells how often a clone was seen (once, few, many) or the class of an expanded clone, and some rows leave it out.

CDR3aa: CASTDSGGPRETQYF
CDR3nt: TGCGCCAGCACCGATAGCGGGGGGCCGCGGGAGACCCAGTACTTC
d_gene: TRBD2
j_gene: TRBJ2-5
v_gene: TRBV5-1
abundance: .

CDR3aa: CASSQPMTHGDLPQHF
CDR3nt: TGTGCCAGCAGCCAACCGATGACACACGGTGATTTACCCCAGCATTTT
d_gene: .
j_gene: TRBJ1-5
v_gene: TRBV4-1
abundance: .

CDR3aa: CAISSRTIGYEQYF
CDR3nt: TGTGCCATCAGCTCACGGACAATAGGCTACGAGCAGTACTTC
d_gene: .
j_gene: TRBJ2-7
v_gene: TRBV10-3
abundance: .

CDR3aa: CASSEQGSGKLFF
CDR3nt: TGTGCCAGCAGTGAGCAGGGGAGCGGAAAACTGTTTTTT
d_gene: .
j_gene: TRBJ1-4
v_gene: TRBV2
abundance: .

CDR3aa: CASSQEWARGYEQYF
CDR3nt: TGCGCCAGCAGCCAAGAATGGGCCAGGGGTTACGAGCAGTACTTC
d_gene: .
j_gene: TRBJ2-7
v_gene: TRBV4-1
abundance: .

CDR3aa: CASSLRAGGLETQYF
CDR3nt: TGTGCCAGCAGTTTAAGGGCGGGGGGGCTAGAGACCCAGTACTTC
d_gene: TRBD2
j_gene: TRBJ2-5
v_gene: TRBV28
abundance: .

CDR3aa: CASSEAGWAEQYF
CDR3nt: TGTGCCAGCAGTGAAGCAGGCTGGGCTGAGCAGTACTTC
d_gene: .
j_gene: TRBJ2-7
v_gene: TRBV6-1
abundance: .

CDR3aa: CASSPGPLNQPQHF
CDR3nt: TGTGCCAGCAGTCCCGGACCCCTCAATCAGCCCCAGCATTTT
d_gene: .
j_gene: TRBJ1-5
v_gene: TRBV7-2
abundance: .

CDR3aa: CASSADHSTDTQYF
CDR3nt: TGTGCCAGCAGCGCGGATCATTCCACAGATACGCAGTATTTT
d_gene: .
j_gene: TRBJ2-3
v_gene: TRBV7-3
abundance: .

CDR3aa: CASSIPRSGHSGNTIYF
CDR3nt: TGTGCCAGTAGTATCCCCCGCTCGGGTCACTCTGGAAACACCATATATTTT
d_gene: .
j_gene: TRBJ1-3
v_gene: TRBV19
abundance: .

CDR3aa: CASSQGLAEYYEQYF
CDR3nt: TGCGCCAGCAGTCAGGGACTAGCGGAATACTACGAGCAGTACTTC
d_gene: TRBD2
j_gene: TRBJ2-7
v_gene: TRBV23-1
abundance: .

CDR3aa: CASSWAGPAYEQYF
CDR3nt: TGTGCCAGCAGTTGGGCGGGACCGGCCTACGAGCAGTACTTC
d_gene: .
j_gene: TRBJ2-7
v_gene: TRBV6-6
abundance: .

CDR3aa: CASSNQGVVRTEAFF
CDR3nt: TGTGCCAGTAGTAACCAGGGGGTGGTAAGGACTGAAGCTTTCTTT
d_gene: TRBD1
j_gene: TRBJ1-1
v_gene: TRBV19
abundance: .

CDR3aa: CASSFGNGGSTDTQYF
CDR3nt: .
d_gene: .
j_gene: TRBJ2-3
v_gene: TRBV5-1
abundance: .

CDR3aa: CASRGQGTNTEAFF
CDR3nt: TGTGCCAGCAGGGGACAGGGGACGAACACTGAAGCTTTCTTT
d_gene: TRBD1
j_gene: TRBJ1-1
v_gene: TRBV6-5
abundance: .

CDR3aa: CASSPGLARDTDTQYF
CDR3nt: TGCGCCAGCAGCCCAGGACTAGCGAGGGACACAGATACGCAGTATTTT
d_gene: TRBD2
j_gene: TRBJ2-3
v_gene: TRBV5-1
abundance: .

CDR3aa: CASSVGRVNGSPLHF
CDR3nt: TGTGCCAGCAGTGTGGGACGCGTTAATGGTTCACCCCTCCACTTT
d_gene: .
j_gene: TRBJ1-6
v_gene: TRBV28
abundance: .

CDR3aa: CASSQTEFYGYTF
CDR3nt: TGCGCCAGCAGCCAGACAGAGTTCTATGGCTACACCTTC
d_gene: .
j_gene: TRBJ1-2
v_gene: TRBV4-1
abundance: few

CDR3aa: CASSRPPNQPQHF
CDR3nt: TGTGCCAGCAGTCGCCCCCCAAATCAGCCCCAGCATTTT
d_gene: .
j_gene: TRBJ1-5
v_gene: TRBV28
abundance: once

CDR3aa: CASTLGGDTQYF
CDR3nt: TGTGCCAGTACCCTCGGAGGAGATACGCAGTATTTT
d_gene: .
j_gene: TRBJ2-3
v_gene: TRBV19
abundance: .

CDR3aa: CASSSDRAGNTIYF
CDR3nt: TGTGCCAGCAGCTCTGACCGGGCCGGAAACACCATATATTTT
d_gene: .
j_gene: TRBJ1-3
v_gene: TRBV7-9
abundance: .

CDR3aa: CASSQDRAEYSNQPQHF
CDR3nt: TGTGCCAGCAGCCAAGATCGGGCAGAGTATAGCAATCAGCCCCAGCATTTT
d_gene: .
j_gene: TRBJ1-5
v_gene: TRBV4-2
abundance: many

CDR3aa: CASSLIPQETQYF
CDR3nt: TGTGCCAGCAGCTTAATCCCCCAAGAGACCCAGTACTTC
d_gene: .
j_gene: TRBJ2-5
v_gene: TRBV11-2
abundance: .

CDR3aa: CASSLGGPLTDTQYF
CDR3nt: TGTGCCAGCAGCCTAGGGGGTCCATTAACAGATACGCAGTATTTT
d_gene: .
j_gene: TRBJ2-3
v_gene: TRBV7-8
abundance: .